The present T cell receptor (beta chain) was sequenced within a study of blood T cell repertoires in COVID-19. Looking at the study overall: The study drew acute and convalescent COVID-19 samples from the United States, Italy and Spain.

Produced via immunoSEQ multiplex PCR; TCRdb's table is partial and in-frame only. The table includes a few hundred thousand clones, more than 75% detected once. The CDR3 loop spans 14 amino acids. The germline CDR1 and CDR2 sequences are SGHRS and YFSETQ. Trimming took 4 bases from V and 1 from J, leaving 11 bases between them. The rearrangement uses TRBV5-1 and TRBJ1-1, with a tentative D call TRBD1 (6 bases). The TCR sequence derives from a woman aged 50 to 60 with acute or convalescent COVID-19. The sequencing sample was made of peripheral blood. The CDR3 DNA sequence: TGCGCCAGCAGCAAGGGGGTGGGGAACACTGAAGCTTTCTTT. As protein: CASSKGVGNTEAFF.